This passage covers 26 T cell receptor beta chains from one sample sequenced in a study of CD8 T cells in Susac syndrome. Random hexamers were used to reverse transcribe the RNA input (0.5 to 1 ug). TCRdb processed the immunoSEQ multiplex PCR reads anew with MiXCR; each CDR3 protein has one entry. The data show 71,000 or so distinct CDR3 sequences, around 93% seen once. Source material: CD4+ T cells from PBMCs. The origin of the receptors is a human donor with Susac syndrome.

CDR3 amino acids: CSAYYPGPETQYF. CDR3 nucleotide sequence: TGCAGTGCTTACTACCCGGGACCCGAGACCCAGTACTTC. V is TRBV20-1 and J is TRBJ2-5, with D perhaps matching TRBD1 or TRBD2 (5 bases each). The V end lost 5 bases, the J end lost 5 bases, and 15 bases lay between the germline ends. Germline V gene data show CDR1 as DFQATT and CDR2 as SNEGSKA (reference sequence). CDR3 size: 13 residues.

The chain joins TRBV20-1 to TRBJ1-2; D uncertain. This CDR3 is 15 amino acids long. The V gene's germline CDR1 is DFQATT and CDR2 SNEGSKA (reference sequence). The ends were cut back, 0 bases at V and 7 bases at J, with 18 bases in the middle. CDR3 residues: CSARDGITARGGYTF. DNA of the CDR3: TGCAGTGCTAGAGATGGCATAACCGCTCGTGGTGGCTACACCTTC.

V usage is TRBV18 and J usage is TRBJ2-5, with D maybe TRBD2 (6 bases). V dropped 3 bases and J dropped 4 bases, with 12 bases sitting between them. The CDR3 is made up of 14 amino acids. CDR1 KGHSH and CDR2 LQKENI come from the germline V gene. CDR3 loop: CASSPYGGGETQYF. The CDR3 DNA is TGTGCCAGCTCACCTTATGGGGGAGGAGAGACCCAGTACTTC.

The J gene is TRBJ2-1, the V gene TRBV7-8; D remains unclear. This CDR3 is built from 13 residues. V was cut by 1 base and J by 8 bases, with 9 bases left in between. Germline V gene sequence: CDR1 SGHVS, CDR2 FQNEAQ. This CDR3 is CASSLGRLDEQFF. CDR3 DNA sequence: TGTGCCAGCAGCTTAGGGCGCCTCGATGAGCAGTTCTTC.

The chain links TRBV24-1 to TRBJ2-1; the D call may be TRBD1 or TRBD2 (5 bases each). The CDR3 totals 13 residues. From germline, CDR1 is KGHDR and CDR2 SFDVKD. V dropped 10 bases and J dropped 1 base, with 10 bases sitting between them. The DNA of the CDR3 is TGTGCCACACGGGACCGATCCTACAATGAGCAGTTCTTC. It specifies CATRDRSYNEQFF.

The gene calls are TRBV9 and TRBJ2-5, with 8 nucleotides matching TRBD2. This CDR3 contains 16 residues. The trim removed 0 bases at V and 2 bases at J, leaving 6 bases unmatched. Per germline, CDR1 SGDLS and CDR2 YYNGEE. The CDR3 region is CASSVGSRGGQETQYF. The CDR3 DNA is TGTGCCAGCAGCGTAGGGTCCCGGGGGGGTCAAGAGACCCAGTACTTC.

This clonotype showed up just once. This chain connects TRBV20-1 to TRBJ1-2; maybe TRBD1 (5 bases). Trimming cost V 3 bases and J 6 bases, with 17 bases left between them. Germline CDR1 DFQATT, CDR2 SNEGSKA (reference sequence). The CDR3 is made up of 14 amino acids. CDR3 sequence (DNA): TGCAGTGCTAGGACGGGGGGGGTTTTTGATGGCTACACCTTC. Translation: CSARTGGVFDGYTF.

This chain joins TRBV7-2 and TRBJ1-4; D is unclear. Germline CDR1 is SGHTA and CDR2 is FQGNSA. There are 12 residues in the CDR3. Trimming took off 4 bases at V and 6 bases at J, with 6 bases between the two ends. The CDR3, as DNA: TGTGCCAGCAGCTCGTGGGATGAAAAACTGTTTTTT. This codes for CASSSWDEKLFF. The whole variable domain, remainder taken from reference TRBV7-2 and TRBJ1-4, is GAGVSQSPSNKVTEKGKDVELRCDPISGHTALYWYRQSLGQGLEFLIYFQGNSAPDKSGLPSDRFSAERTGGSVSTLTIQRTQQEDSAVYLCASSSWDEKLFFGSGTQLSVL.

V gene TRBV7-3 combines with J gene TRBJ2-1; 8 bases are shared with TRBD2. The CDR3 covers 15 residues. CDR1 is SGHTA, CDR2 FQGTGA, per germline. Trimming removed 6 bases from V and 9 bases from J; junction bases left unmatched: 13. CDR3 nucleotide sequence: TGTGCCAGCAGTAATGGTCACGGGAGGGTTGGTGAGCAGTTCTTC. This translates into CASSNGHGRVGEQFF.

The rearrangement uses TRBV20-1 and TRBJ1-5, with TRBD1 matching over 9 bases. CDR1 and CDR2 (germline): DFQATT, SNEGSKA (reference sequence). V gave up 3 bases and J gave up 7 bases; unmatched junction bases: 7. The CDR3 runs to 14 residues. CDR3 in amino acids: CSASAGGTGQPQHF. For the CDR3, the DNA is TGCAGTGCTAGTGCGGGGGGGACAGGGCAGCCCCAGCATTTT.

J is TRBJ1-6 and V is TRBV10-2, with a possible D match to TRBD1 (5 bases). This CDR3 region has 16 residues. V was trimmed by 10 bases and J by 4 bases, leaving 20 bases between them. Germline CDR1 reads WSHSY; CDR2 reads SAAADI. CDR3 DNA: TGCGCCACAGGAAGAGACAGAGGCGCTTATAATTCACCCCTCCACTTT. Protein sequence: CATGRDRGAYNSPLHF.

The chain joins TRBV28 to TRBJ1-3, with TRBD1 identical over 7 bases. Losses at the gene ends were 9 bases for V and 0 bases for J; bases not matched to a gene: 11. The CDR3 consists of 16 residues. Per the germline V gene, CDR1 is MDHEN and CDR2 is SYDVKM. The CDR3 nucleotides are TGTGCCAGGGGAGGGGGCCCTATCCCCTCTGGAAACACCATATATTTT. As protein: CARGGGPIPSGNTIYF.

The gene calls are TRBV7-3 and TRBJ2-1, with 12 bases matching TRBD1. CDR1 and CDR2 from the germline V gene are SGHTA and FQGTGA. CDR3 length: 21 residues. Trimming took 1 base from V and 4 from J; bases not matched to a gene: 17. As DNA, the CDR3 is TGTGCCAGCAGCTTAAACCATTTCGGGACAGGGGGCGCTTCTCTGTACAATGAGCAGTTCTTC. Its translation: CASSLNHFGTGGASLYNEQFF.

V and J are TRBV7-2 and TRBJ1-4; 9 bases are a match to TRBD1. J lost 2 bases, V lost 5 bases, and 3 bases had no gene match. The length of the CDR3 is 15 residues. Germline CDR1 is SGHTA and CDR2 is FQGNSA. CDR3 nucleotide sequence: TGTGCCAGCAGCCCAACAGGGGGCACTAATGAAAAACTGTTTTTT. It translates to CASSPTGGTNEKLFF.

The chain is built from TRBV14 and TRBJ2-3, with 11 bases identical to TRBD1. CDR1 and CDR2 from the germline V gene are SGHDN and FVKESK. The ends lost 2 bases at V and 3 bases at J; junction bases unmatched: 4. The CDR3 sequence is 16 residues long. This chain's CDR3 is CASSQPDRGLTDTQYF. As DNA, the CDR3 is TGTGCCAGCAGCCAACCGGACAGGGGGCTAACAGATACGCAGTATTTT.

There are a few counts of this clonotype. The rearrangement uses TRBV6-5 and TRBJ2-7; TRBD1 matches at 7 bases. CDR3 length equals 14 residues. The V gene's germline CDR1 is MNHEY and CDR2 SVGAGI. Losses at the gene ends were 6 bases for V and 7 bases for J; bases not matched to a gene: 12. CDR3 sequence: CASRDPGQLEEQYF. The DNA for the CDR3 is TGTGCCAGCAGAGATCCGGGACAGCTGGAAGAGCAGTACTTC.

This chain joins TRBV28 and TRBJ1-3, with TRBD1 identical over 7 bases. The CDR3 has 19 amino acids. Looked up from germline, CDR1 is MDHEN and CDR2 is SYDVKM. Trimming at V came to 2 bases and at J to 3 bases, leaving 16 bases not matched to a gene. This CDR3 is CASSLGEVTGPGFGNTIYF. The CDR3 DNA sequence: TGTGCCAGCAGTTTAGGGGAGGTGACAGGGCCCGGATTTGGAAACACCATATATTTT.

This clonotype was detected only once. V and J are TRBV27 and TRBJ2-7, with 7 bases fitting TRBD1. V lost 3 bases to trimming and J lost 0 bases; unmatched junction nucleotides: 14. Germline V gene lookup returns CDR1 MNHEY and CDR2 SMNVEV (reference sequence). CDR3 length: 18 amino acids. CDR3: CASSFSRRQGGSSYEQYF. In DNA form, the CDR3 reads TGTGCCAGCAGTTTCTCCCGCCGCCAAGGGGGCAGCTCCTACGAGCAGTACTTC.

The chain is built from TRBV3-1 and TRBJ1-6; unclear D gene. The CDR3 spans 15 residues. Trimming stripped 1 base from V and 10 bases from J, with 14 bases between. Germline assignment: CDR1 LGHDT and CDR2 YNNKEL (reference sequence). CDR3 region: CASSQGAGLGSPLHF. CDR3 in DNA: TGTGCCAGCAGCCAAGGGGCGGGGTTGGGCTCACCCCTCCACTTT.

The V gene is TRBV6-6, the J gene TRBJ2-5; possibly TRBD2 for D (7 bases). Germline V gene sequence: CDR1 MNHNY, CDR2 SVGAGI (reference sequence). The CDR3 spans 15 residues. Trimming took off 10 bases at V and 4 bases at J, with 22 bases between the two ends. The CDR3 sequence is CATSLGAGAGETQYF. In DNA, the CDR3 is TGTGCCACTTCATTGGGGGCGGGGGCTGGAGAGACCCAGTACTTC.

The chain carries TRBV6-2 or TRBV6-3 and TRBJ2-5, with no clear D. Trimming shortened V by 6 bases and J by 2 bases, and 19 bases separated the two germline ends. There are 16 residues in the CDR3. Germline V gene data show CDR1 as MNHEY and CDR2 as SVGEGT. The CDR3 loop reads CASRPPVAYRQETQYF. The CDR3 DNA follows: TGTGCCAGCAGACCTCCCGTAGCCTATCGTCAAGAGACCCAGTACTTC.

The CDR3 DNA sequence: TGCAGTGCTAGTCCATTGGGACGCCCGACCTACGAGCAGTACTTC. Its translation is CSASPLGRPTYEQYF. V and J are TRBV20-1 and TRBJ2-7; D may be TRBD1 or TRBD2 (5 bases each). The V end lost 3 bases, the J end lost 2 bases, and 17 bases lay between the germline ends. Germline V lookup: CDR1 DFQATT, CDR2 SNEGSKA (reference sequence). The CDR3 runs 15 residues.

This rearrangement joins TRBV5-1 to TRBJ1-2, with a weak D call TRBD1 (5 bases). The V gene lost 6 bases and the J gene lost 4 bases, with 10 bases spanning the gap. CDR1 is SGHRS and CDR2 is YFSETQ in the germline V gene. The CDR3 is made up of 12 amino acids. The CDR3 spells CASTKDSYGYTF. The CDR3 DNA reads TGCGCCAGCACCAAAGACAGCTATGGCTACACCTTC.

This chain uses TRBV27 with TRBJ1-5; D call uncertain. Germline values: CDR1 MNHEY, CDR2 SMNVEV (reference sequence). The germline V and J ends were trimmed by 3 bases and 6 bases, with 15 bases remaining between them. CDR3 size: 15 residues. CDR3 DNA: TGTGCCAGCAGTTTCAGCGGAGTCGGGCGTCAGCCCCAGCATTTT. Protein product: CASSFSGVGRQPQHF.

This clonotype was detected only a few times. The chain joins TRBV6-2 or TRBV6-3 to TRBJ2-3; no firm D call. The CDR3 loop spans 11 amino acids. The germline gives CDR1 MNHEY, CDR2 SVGEGT. Trimming removed 2 bases at V and 6 bases at J, with 3 bases between. The CDR3 is CASSYADTQYF. CDR3 nucleotides: TGTGCCAGCAGTTACGCTGATACGCAGTATTTT.

The chain links TRBV5-1 to TRBJ2-4; weak D call: TRBD2 (5 bases). This CDR3 is built from 14 residues. V was cut by 0 bases and J by 2 bases, with 6 bases left in between. The germline gives CDR1 SGHRS, CDR2 YFSETQ. CDR3 sequence reads: CASSLAGTKNIQYF. The CDR3 bases are TGCGCCAGCAGCTTGGCCGGGACCAAAAACATTCAGTACTTC.